This TCR beta chain stems from a study of T-cell memory formation after mild COVID-19. Broader study findings: Later expanders leaned CD4+, whereas day 15 to 85 contracting clones were balanced CD4/CD8.

As for this clonotype: Its antigen is unknown.

The CDR3 has 14 residues. CDR1 and CDR2 (germline): MNHEY, SVGEGT. Trimming stripped 7 bases from V and 8 bases from J, with 18 bases between. Researchers used 5'RACE with constant-segment primers to make TCR alpha and TCR beta cDNA libraries that carry sample barcodes and UMIs. TCRdb re-called the 5' RACE reads with MiXCR, one entry per CDR3 protein. The table records roughly 130,000 distinct CDR3 sequences, about 17% of them present only once. Material for sequencing was PBMCs or a T cell subset sorted from them (not recorded which). The sequence derives from a young man who had mild COVID-19 (a few samples of this study predate the infection). Cell type and time point are not known. The rearrangement joins TRBV6-2 or TRBV6-3 to TRBJ2-1, with a tentative D call TRBD1 (6 bases). Here the CDR3 DNA reads TGTGCCAGCATCCGAGACGGGACAAGTTATGAGCAGTTCTTC. Amino acids: CASIRDGTSYEQFF.